Below, one TCR beta chain is given with its context. The antigen remains undetermined. This table comes from immunoSEQ multiplex PCR, and its TCRdb copy is limited to in-frame clones, with some not included. Among 150,000 to 200,000 clones listed, roughly 92% were seen once. CDR1 is MGHRA, CDR2 YSYEKL, per germline. The CDR3 consists of 14 residues. Trimming took 1 base from V and 4 from J, leaving 7 bases between them. The data belong to a study of T cell responses to AZD1222 COVID-19 vaccine. Study-level findings and limits: CD4 TCRs linked to vaccination spanned spike, dominating at 160-218 and 743-854. White British ancestry dominated among donors, who included more females, and clonal diversity was possibly underestimated. No repertoire was sampled before or during the peak T cell response, only after it. Reportedly, nearly half of unique spike TCRs recognized epitopes outside B.1.351/B.1.1.7 mutations.

The rearrangement uses TRBV4-1 and TRBJ2-2; D is uncertain. The source is an adult in good health. The sample was peripheral blood, taken on day 0 of AZD1222 vaccination. The chain's CDR3 is CASSQVAFTGELFF. CDR3 DNA: TGCGCCAGCAGCCAAGTCGCTTTCACCGGGGAGCTGTTTTTT.